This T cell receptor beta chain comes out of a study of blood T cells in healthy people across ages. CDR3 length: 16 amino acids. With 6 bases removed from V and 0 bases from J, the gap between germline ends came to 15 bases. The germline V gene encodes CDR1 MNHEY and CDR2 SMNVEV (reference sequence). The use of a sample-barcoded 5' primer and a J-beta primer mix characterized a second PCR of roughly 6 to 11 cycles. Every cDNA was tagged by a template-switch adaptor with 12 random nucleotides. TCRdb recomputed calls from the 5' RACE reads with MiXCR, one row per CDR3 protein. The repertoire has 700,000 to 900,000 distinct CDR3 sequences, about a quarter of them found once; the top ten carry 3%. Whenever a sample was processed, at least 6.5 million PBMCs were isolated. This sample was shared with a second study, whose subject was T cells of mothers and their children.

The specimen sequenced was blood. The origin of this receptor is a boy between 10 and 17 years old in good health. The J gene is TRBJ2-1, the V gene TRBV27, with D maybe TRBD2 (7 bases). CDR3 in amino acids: CASRRGGPSSYNEQFF. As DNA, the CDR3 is TGTGCCAGCAGGAGGGGGGGCCCCAGCTCCTACAATGAGCAGTTCTTC.